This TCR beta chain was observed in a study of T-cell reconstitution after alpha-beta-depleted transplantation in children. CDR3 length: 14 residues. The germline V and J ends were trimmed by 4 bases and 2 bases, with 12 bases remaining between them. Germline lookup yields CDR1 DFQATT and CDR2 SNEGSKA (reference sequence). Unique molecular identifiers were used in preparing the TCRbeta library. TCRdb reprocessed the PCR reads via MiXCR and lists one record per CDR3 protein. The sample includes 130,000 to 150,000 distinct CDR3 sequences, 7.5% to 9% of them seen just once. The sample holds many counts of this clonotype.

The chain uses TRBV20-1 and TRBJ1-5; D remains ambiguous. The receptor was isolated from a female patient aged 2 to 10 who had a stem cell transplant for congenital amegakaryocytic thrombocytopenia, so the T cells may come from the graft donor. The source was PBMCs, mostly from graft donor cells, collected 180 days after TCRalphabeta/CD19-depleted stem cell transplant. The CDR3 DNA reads TGCAGTGCTACCCGGGAGATGGGCAATCAGCCCCAGCATTTT. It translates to CSATREMGNQPQHF.